Here is one TCR beta chain with its context. The antigen is undetermined. Some clones are missing from TCRdb's copy, which holds only in-frame ones; the method was immunoSEQ multiplex PCR. The sample comprises around 150,000 clones, roughly 80% of which are singletons, and roughly 10% rests with the top ten. The sample is drawn from a study of cytomegalovirus exposure and HLA in healthy donors. Study-level information: The 95 to 150 validation repertoires, a later analysis reported, used the same platform as the approximately 670 first-cohort repertoires.

Germline CDR1 and CDR2: MNHEY and SVGAGI. The CDR3 has 15 amino acids. Trimming took off 5 bases at V and 2 bases at J, with 16 bases between the two ends. The donors were in the roughly 130-subject validation cohort; that cohort was separate from the approximately 700-subject first cohort. Study observations and caveats: Most TCR sequences were uncommon, yet certain public TCRs appeared in many donors.

The specimen sequenced was PBMCs. The clonotype originates from a young man in good health and CMV-seropositive. The chain is built from TRBV6-5 and TRBJ2-7; possible D gene TRBD1, 6 bases. CDR3 in DNA: TGTGCCAGCAGTACCCCGACAGGTTCCCCCTACGAGCAGTACTTC. This gives the protein CASSTPTGSPYEQYF.